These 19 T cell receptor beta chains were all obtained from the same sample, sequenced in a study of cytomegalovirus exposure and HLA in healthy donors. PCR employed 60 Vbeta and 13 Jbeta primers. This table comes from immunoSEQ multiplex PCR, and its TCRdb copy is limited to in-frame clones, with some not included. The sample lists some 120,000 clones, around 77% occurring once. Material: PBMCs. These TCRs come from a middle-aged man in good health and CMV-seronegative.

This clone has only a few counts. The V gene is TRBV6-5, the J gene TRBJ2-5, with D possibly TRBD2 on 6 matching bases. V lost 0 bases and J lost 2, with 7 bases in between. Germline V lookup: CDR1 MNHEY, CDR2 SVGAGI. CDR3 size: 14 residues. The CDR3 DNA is TGTGCCAGCAGTTACTCAGGGAGGCAAGAGACCCAGTACTTC. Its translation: CASSYSGRQETQYF.

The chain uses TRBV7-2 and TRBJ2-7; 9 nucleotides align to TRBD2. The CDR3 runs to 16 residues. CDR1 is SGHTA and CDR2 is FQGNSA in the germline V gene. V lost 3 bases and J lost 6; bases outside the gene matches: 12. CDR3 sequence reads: CASSFPRGREGPEQYF. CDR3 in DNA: TGTGCCAGCAGCTTCCCTCGGGGGCGGGAGGGCCCCGAGCAGTACTTC.

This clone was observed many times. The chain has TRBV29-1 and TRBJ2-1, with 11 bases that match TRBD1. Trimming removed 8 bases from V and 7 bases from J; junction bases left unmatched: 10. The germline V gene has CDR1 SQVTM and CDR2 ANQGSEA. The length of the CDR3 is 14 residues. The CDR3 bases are TGCAGCCAGACCGGGACAGGGGGTCGGAATGAGCAGTTCTTC. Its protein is CSQTGTGGRNEQFF.

Here the CDR3 reads CASSRPRAGDDGEQYF. The DNA for the CDR3 is TGTGCCAGCAGCCGCCCGAGGGCAGGGGATGACGGCGAGCAGTACTTC. The V and J genes are TRBV7-8 and TRBJ2-7; a weak D match, TRBD1 (6 bases). Per the germline V gene, CDR1 is SGHVS and CDR2 is FQNEAQ. The CDR3 contains 16 residues. V lost 5 bases to trimming and J lost 6 bases, with 23 bases between them.

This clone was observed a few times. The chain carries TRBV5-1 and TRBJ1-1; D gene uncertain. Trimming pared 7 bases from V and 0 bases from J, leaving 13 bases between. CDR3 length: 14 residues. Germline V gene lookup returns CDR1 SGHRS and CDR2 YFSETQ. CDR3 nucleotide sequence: TGCGCCAGCTTCCCAGGTGACATGAACACTGAAGCTTTCTTT. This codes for CASFPGDMNTEAFF. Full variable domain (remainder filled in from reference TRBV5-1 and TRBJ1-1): KAGVTQTPRYLIKTRGQQVTLSCSPISGHRSVSWYQQTPGQGLQFLFEYFSETQRNKGNFPGRFSGRQFSNSRSEMNVSTLELGDSALYLCASFPGDMNTEAFFGQGTRLTVV.

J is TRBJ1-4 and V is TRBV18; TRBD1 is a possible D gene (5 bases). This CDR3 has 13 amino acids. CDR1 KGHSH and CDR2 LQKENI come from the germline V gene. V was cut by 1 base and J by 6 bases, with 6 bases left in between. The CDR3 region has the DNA TGTGCCAGCTCACCACGGGGGGATGAAAAACTGTTTTTT. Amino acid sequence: CASSPRGDEKLFF.

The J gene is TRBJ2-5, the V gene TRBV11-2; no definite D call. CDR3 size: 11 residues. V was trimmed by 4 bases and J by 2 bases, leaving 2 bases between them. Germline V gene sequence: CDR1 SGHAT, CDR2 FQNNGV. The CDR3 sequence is CASSSQETQYF. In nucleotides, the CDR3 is TGTGCCAGCAGCTCACAAGAGACCCAGTACTTC.

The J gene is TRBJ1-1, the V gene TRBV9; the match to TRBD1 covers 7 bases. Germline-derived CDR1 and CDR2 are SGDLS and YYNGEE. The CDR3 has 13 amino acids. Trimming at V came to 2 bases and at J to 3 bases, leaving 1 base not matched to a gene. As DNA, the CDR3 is TGTGCCAGCAGCGTCCAGGGGGACACTGAAGCTTTCTTT. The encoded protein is CASSVQGDTEAFF.

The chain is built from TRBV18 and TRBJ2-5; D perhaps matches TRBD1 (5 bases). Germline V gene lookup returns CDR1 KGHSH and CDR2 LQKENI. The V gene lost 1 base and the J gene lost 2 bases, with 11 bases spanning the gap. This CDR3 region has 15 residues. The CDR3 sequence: CASSPLDNEQETQYF. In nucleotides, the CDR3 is TGTGCCAGCTCACCACTGGACAATGAACAAGAGACCCAGTACTTC. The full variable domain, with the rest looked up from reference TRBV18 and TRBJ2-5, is NAGVMQNPRHLVRRRGQEARLRCSPMKGHSHVYWYRQLPEEGLKFMVYLQKENIIDESGMPKERFSAEFPKEGPSILRIQQVVRGDSAAYFCASSPLDNEQETQYFGPGTRLLVL.

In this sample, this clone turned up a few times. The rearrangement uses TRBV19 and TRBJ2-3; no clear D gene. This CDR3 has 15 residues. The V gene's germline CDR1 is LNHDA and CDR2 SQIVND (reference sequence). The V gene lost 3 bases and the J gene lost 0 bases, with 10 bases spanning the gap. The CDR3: CASSMSGFSTDTQYF. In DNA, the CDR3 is TGTGCCAGTAGTATGTCCGGGTTTAGCACAGATACGCAGTATTTT.

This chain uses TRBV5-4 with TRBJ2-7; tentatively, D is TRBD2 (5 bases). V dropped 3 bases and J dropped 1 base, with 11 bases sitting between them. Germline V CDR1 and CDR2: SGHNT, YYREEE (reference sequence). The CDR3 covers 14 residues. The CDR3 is CASSSGSGSYEQYF. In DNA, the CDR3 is TGTGCCAGCAGCTCTGGATCGGGATCCTACGAGCAGTACTTC.

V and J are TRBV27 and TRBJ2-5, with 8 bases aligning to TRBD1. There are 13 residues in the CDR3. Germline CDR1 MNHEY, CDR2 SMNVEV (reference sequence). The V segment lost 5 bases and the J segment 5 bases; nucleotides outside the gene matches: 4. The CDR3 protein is CASSATGDETQYF. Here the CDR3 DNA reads TGTGCCAGCAGTGCGACAGGGGACGAGACCCAGTACTTC.

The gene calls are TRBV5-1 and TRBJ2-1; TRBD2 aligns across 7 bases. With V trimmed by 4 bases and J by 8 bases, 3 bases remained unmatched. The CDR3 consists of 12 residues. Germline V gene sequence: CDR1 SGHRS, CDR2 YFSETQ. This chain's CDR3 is CASSREVDEQFF. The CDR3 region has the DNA TGCGCCAGCAGCCGGGAGGTGGATGAGCAGTTCTTC.

CDR3 region: CASSLQVDRGTTEAFF. The CDR3 region has the DNA TGTGCCAGCAGTTTACAGGTGGACAGGGGGACCACTGAAGCTTTCTTT. The chain is built from TRBV27 and TRBJ1-1, with 10 positions matching TRBD1. Trimming at V came to 2 bases and at J to 4 bases, leaving 7 bases not matched to a gene. The CDR3 length is 16 residues. CDR1 and CDR2 from the germline V gene are MNHEY and SMNVEV (reference sequence).

The CDR3 DNA sequence: TGTGCCAGTAGTGCCCAAATCACCGGGACAGGGTATCAGCCCCAGCATTTT. It encodes CASSAQITGTGYQPQHF. This chain joins TRBV19 and TRBJ1-5; 9 nucleotides line up with TRBD1. V shed 5 bases, J shed 5 bases, and the junction held 13 bases outside the gene matches. CDR1 is LNHDA and CDR2 is SQIVND in the germline V gene (reference sequence). This CDR3 comprises 17 residues.

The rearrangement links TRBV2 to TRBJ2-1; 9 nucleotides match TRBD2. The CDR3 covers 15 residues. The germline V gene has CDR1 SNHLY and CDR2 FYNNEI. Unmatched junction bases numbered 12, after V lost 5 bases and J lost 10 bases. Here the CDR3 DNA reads TGTGCCAGCAGTCCTAGCGGGGAGGGTGGGTTGGAGCAGTTCTTC. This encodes CASSPSGEGGLEQFF.

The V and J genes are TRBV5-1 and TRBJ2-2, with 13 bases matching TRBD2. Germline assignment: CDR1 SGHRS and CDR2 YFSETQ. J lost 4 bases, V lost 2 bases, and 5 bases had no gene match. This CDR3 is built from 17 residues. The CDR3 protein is CASSFGLAGVITGELFF. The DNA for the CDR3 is TGCGCCAGCAGCTTCGGACTAGCGGGAGTTATCACCGGGGAGCTGTTTTTT.

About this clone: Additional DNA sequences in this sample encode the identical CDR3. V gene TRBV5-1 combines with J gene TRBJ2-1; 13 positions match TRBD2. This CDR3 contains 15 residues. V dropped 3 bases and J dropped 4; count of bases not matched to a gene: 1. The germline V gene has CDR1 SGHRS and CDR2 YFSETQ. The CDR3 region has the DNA TGCGCCAGCAGCTCGGGACTAGCGGGATACAATGAGCAGTTCTTC. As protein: CASSSGLAGYNEQFF.

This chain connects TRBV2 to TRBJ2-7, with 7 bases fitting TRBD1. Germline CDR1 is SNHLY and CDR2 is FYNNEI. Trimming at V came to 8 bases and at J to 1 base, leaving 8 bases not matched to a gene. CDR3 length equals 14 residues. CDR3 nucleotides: TGTGCCAGCGGGGCCGGGACAGATTCCTACGAGCAGTACTTC. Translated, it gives CASGAGTDSYEQYF.